This TCR beta chain was documented in a study of cytomegalovirus exposure and HLA in healthy donors. The CDR3 is 15 residues long. Germline assignment: CDR1 SGHVS and CDR2 FNYEAQ. V lost 5 bases to trimming and J lost 8 bases; unmatched junction nucleotides: 12. A note on this clone: No antigen is known for it. Other DNA sequences in this sample translate to the same CDR3.

The study ran its PCR with 60 Vbeta and 13 Jbeta primers. The method was immunoSEQ multiplex PCR; TCRdb's version includes in-frame clones alone and lacks a portion of them. The top ten hold 7.5% to 9% of the sample, which has under 200,000 clones, roughly 80% seen once. Study observations and caveats: Among TCR beta chains, those listed as cytomegalovirus-associated numbered under 200.

This rearrangement joins TRBV7-6 to TRBJ2-3; 8 bases agree with TRBD2. This clonotype was obtained from a male donor in good health and CMV-seropositive. Specimen: PBMCs. CDR3 nucleotides: TGTGCCAGCAGCCTCCCGGGACTAGACTCGGGTACGCAGTATTTT. Protein product: CASSLPGLDSGTQYF. Combining the CDR3 with reference TRBV7-6 and TRBJ2-3 gives the whole variable domain GAGVSQSPRYKVTKRGQDVALRCDPISGHVSLYWYRQALGQGPEFLTYFNYEAQQDKSGLPNDRFSAERPEGSISTLTIQRTEQRDSAMYRCASSLPGLDSGTQYFGPGTRLTVL.